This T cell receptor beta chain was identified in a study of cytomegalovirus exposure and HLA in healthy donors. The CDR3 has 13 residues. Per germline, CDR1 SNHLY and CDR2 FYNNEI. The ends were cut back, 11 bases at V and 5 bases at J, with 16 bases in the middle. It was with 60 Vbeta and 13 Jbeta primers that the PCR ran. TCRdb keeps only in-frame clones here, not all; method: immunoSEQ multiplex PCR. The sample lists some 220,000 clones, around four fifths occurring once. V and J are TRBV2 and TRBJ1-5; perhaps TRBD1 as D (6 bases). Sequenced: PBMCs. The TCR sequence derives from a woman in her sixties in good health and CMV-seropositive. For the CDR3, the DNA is TGTGCCGTCCAAAGGGGGGGCGATCAGCCCCAGCATTTT. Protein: CAVQRGGDQPQHF.